Given below is one TCR beta chain in context. Its specificity is not known. TCRdb analysed the PCR reads with MiXCR anew, one entry per CDR3 protein. The sample lists over 60,000 distinct CDR3 sequences, around 20% occurring once. The record originates from a study of molecular identifiers for immune sequencing clone quantification. Study results and limitations: More than 800,000 naive cells reportedly did not prevent detection of spiked Jurkat TCR RNA from one cell.

Source material for naive CD8 libraries was about 17,000 to 1,100,000 sorted cells, with 10%, 30% or 50% RNA. Germline lookup yields CDR1 SGHTS and CDR2 YDEGEE. The CDR3 has 15 amino acids. The V and J ends lost 4 bases and 1 base respectively, with 12 bases between them. The receptor was isolated from a human donor in good health. Some libraries in this study had Jurkat cell RNA spiked in. This chain links TRBV5-8 with TRBJ2-1, with D perhaps TRBD1 or TRBD2 (6 bases each). Sequenced input: naive CD8+ T cells from blood, with Jurkat cell RNA spiked in. Subset described: FACS-sorted CD8+CD4-CCR7+CD45RA+ naive T cells. The CDR3 reads CASSPGAVSYNEQFF. The CDR3 DNA reads TGTGCCAGCAGCCCGGGGGCCGTGTCCTACAATGAGCAGTTCTTC.